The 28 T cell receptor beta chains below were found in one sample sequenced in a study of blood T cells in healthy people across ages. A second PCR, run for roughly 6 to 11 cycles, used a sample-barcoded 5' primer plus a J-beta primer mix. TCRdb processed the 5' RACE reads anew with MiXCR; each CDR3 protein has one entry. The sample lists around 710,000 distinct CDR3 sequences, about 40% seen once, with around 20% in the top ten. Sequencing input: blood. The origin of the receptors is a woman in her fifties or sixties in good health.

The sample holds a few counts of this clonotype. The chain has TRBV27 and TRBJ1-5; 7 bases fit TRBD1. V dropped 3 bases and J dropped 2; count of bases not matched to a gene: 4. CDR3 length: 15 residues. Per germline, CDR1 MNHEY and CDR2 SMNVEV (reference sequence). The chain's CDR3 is CASSFEGAGNQPQHF. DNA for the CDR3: TGTGCCAGCAGTTTTGAGGGGGCCGGCAATCAGCCCCAGCATTTT.

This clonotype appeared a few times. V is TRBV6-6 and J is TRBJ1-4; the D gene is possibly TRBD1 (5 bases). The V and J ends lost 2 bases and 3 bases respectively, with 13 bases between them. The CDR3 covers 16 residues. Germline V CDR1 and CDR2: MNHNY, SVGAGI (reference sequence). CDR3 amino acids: CASSYAQGGSNEKLFF. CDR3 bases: TGTGCCAGCAGTTACGCCCAGGGTGGTTCTAATGAAAAACTGTTTTTT.

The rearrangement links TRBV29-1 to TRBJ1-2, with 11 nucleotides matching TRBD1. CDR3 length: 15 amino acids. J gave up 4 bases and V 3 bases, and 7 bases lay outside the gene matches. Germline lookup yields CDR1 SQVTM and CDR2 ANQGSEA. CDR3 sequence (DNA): TGCAGCGTTGAGATGCGGGACAGGGGGTTCTATGGCTACACCTTC. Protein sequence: CSVEMRDRGFYGYTF.

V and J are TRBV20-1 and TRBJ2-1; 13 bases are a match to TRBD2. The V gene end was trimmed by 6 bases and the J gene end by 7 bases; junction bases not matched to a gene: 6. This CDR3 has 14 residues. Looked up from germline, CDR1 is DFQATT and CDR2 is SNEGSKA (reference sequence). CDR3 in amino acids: CSAKTSGRKNEQFF. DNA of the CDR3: TGCAGTGCCAAGACTAGCGGGAGGAAGAATGAGCAGTTCTTC.

In DNA form, the CDR3 reads TGTGCCAGCAGCCCAACGGGCGGAAACGGCTACACCTTC. Translated: CASSPTGGNGYTF. This chain connects TRBV7-2 to TRBJ1-2; the D is unclear. The CDR3 has 13 residues. Germline V gives CDR1 SGHTA, CDR2 FQGNSA. Trimming shortened V by 5 bases and J by 8 bases, and 15 bases separated the two germline ends.

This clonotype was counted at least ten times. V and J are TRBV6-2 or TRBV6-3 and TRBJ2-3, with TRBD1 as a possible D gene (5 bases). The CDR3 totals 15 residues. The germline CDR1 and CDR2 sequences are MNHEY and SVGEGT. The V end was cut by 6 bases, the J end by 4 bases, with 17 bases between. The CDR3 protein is CASSPLGVAADTQYF. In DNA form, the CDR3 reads TGTGCCAGCAGCCCATTAGGGGTCGCAGCAGATACGCAGTATTTT.

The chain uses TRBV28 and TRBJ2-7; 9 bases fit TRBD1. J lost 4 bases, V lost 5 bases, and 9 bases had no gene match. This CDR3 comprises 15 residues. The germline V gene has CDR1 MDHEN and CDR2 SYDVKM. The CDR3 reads CASSVRTGAQYEQYF. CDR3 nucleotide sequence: TGTGCCAGCAGTGTACGGACAGGGGCTCAATACGAGCAGTACTTC.

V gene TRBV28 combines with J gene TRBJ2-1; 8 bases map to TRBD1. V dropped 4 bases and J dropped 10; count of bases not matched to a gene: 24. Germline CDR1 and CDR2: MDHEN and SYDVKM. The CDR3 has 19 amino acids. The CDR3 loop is CASSSTRGRGRFVSYEQFF. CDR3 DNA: TGTGCCAGCAGTTCCACCCGGGGCAGGGGGCGTTTTGTCTCCTACGAGCAGTTCTTC.

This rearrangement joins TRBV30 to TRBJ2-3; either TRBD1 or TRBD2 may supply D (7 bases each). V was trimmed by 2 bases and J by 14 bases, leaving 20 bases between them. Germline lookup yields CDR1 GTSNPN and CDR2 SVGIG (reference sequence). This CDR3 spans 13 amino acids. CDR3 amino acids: CAWSIGGTADGYF. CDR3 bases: TGTGCCTGGAGTATCGGGGGGACAGCGGACGGGTATTTT. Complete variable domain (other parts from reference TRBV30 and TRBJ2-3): SQTIHQWPATLVQPVGSPLSLECTVEGTSNPNLYWYRQAAGRGLQLLFYSVGIGQISSEVPQNLSASRPQDRQFILSSKKLLLSDSGFYLCAWSIGGTADGYFGPGTRLTVL.

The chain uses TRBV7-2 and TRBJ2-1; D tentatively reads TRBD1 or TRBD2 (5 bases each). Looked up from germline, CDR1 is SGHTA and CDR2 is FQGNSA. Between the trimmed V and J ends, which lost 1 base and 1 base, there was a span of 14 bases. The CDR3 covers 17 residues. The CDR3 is CASSLGGIVSSYNEQFF. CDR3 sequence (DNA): TGTGCCAGCAGCTTAGGGGGGATCGTGTCTTCCTACAATGAGCAGTTCTTC. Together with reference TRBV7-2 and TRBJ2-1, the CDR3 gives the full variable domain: GAGVSQSPSNKVTEKGKDVELRCDPISGHTALYWYRQSLGQGLEFLIYFQGNSAPDKSGLPSDRFSAERTGGSVSTLTIQRTQQEDSAVYLCASSLGGIVSSYNEQFFGPGTRLTVL.

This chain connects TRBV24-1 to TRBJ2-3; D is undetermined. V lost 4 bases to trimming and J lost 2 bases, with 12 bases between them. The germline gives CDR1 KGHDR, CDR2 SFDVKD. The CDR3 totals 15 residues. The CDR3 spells CATSEPGGLTDTQYF. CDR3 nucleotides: TGTGCCACCAGTGAGCCCGGCGGTCTCACAGATACGCAGTATTTT.

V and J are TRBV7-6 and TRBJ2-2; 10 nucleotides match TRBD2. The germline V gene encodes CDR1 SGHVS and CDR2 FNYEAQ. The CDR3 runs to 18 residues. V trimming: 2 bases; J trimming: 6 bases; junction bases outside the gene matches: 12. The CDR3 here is CASSLSSSGSGGPGELFF. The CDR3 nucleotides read TGTGCCAGCAGCTTATCGTCTAGCGGGAGTGGAGGGCCCGGGGAGCTGTTTTTT.

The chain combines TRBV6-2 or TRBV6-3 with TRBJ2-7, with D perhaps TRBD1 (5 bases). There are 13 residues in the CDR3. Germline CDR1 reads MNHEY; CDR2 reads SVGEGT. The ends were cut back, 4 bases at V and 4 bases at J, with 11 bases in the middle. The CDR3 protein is CASSSAGWYEQYF. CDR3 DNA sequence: TGTGCCAGCAGTTCCGCAGGGTGGTACGAGCAGTACTTC.

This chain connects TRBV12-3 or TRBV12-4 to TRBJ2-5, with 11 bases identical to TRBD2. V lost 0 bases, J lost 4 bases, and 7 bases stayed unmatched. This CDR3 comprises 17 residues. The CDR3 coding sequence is TGTGCCAGCAGTTTAGCGCTGTTAGCGGGGGGGCGAGAGACCCAGTACTTC. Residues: CASSLALLAGGRETQYF.

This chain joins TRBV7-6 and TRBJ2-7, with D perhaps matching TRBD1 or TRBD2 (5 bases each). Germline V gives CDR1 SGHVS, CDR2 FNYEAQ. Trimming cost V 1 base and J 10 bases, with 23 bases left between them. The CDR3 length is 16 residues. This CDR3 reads CASSLGAAGNTGSQYF. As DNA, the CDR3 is TGTGCCAGCAGCTTAGGCGCGGCAGGGAATACGGGGTCCCAGTACTTC.

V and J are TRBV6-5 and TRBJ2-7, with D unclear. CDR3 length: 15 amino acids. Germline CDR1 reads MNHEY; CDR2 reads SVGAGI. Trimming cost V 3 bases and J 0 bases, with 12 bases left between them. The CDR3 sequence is CASSYGQASSYEQYF. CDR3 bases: TGTGCCAGCAGTTATGGGCAGGCCAGCTCCTACGAGCAGTACTTC.

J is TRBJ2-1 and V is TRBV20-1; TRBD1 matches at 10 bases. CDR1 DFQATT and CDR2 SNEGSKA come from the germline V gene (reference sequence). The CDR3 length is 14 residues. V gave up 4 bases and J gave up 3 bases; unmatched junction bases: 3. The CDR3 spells CSATTGGLYNEQFF. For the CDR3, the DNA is TGCAGTGCTACGACAGGGGGCCTCTACAATGAGCAGTTCTTC.

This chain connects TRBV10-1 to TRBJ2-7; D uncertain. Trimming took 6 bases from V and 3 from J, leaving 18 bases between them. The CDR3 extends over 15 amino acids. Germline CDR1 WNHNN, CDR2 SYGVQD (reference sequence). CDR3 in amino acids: CASSPVVGGSYEQYF. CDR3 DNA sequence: TGCGCCAGCAGCCCCGTAGTGGGTGGCAGCTACGAGCAGTACTTC.

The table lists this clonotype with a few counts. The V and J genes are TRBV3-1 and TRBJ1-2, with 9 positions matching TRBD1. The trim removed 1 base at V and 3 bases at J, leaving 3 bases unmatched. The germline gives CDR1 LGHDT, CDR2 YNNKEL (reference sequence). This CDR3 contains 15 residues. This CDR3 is CASSQATGGDYGYTF. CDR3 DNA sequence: TGTGCCAGCAGCCAAGCGACAGGGGGAGACTATGGCTACACCTTC.

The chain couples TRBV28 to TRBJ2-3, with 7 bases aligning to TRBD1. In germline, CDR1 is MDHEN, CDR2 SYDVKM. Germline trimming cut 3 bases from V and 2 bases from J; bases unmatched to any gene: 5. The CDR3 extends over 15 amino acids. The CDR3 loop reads CASSLTGILTDTQYF. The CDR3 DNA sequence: TGTGCCAGCAGTTTGACAGGGATTCTCACAGATACGCAGTATTTT. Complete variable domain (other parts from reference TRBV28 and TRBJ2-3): DVKVTQSSRYLVKRTGEKVFLECVQDMDHENMFWYRQDPGLGLRLIYFSYDVKMKEKGDIPEGYSVSREKKERFSLILESASTNQTSMYLCASSLTGILTDTQYFGPGTRLTVL.

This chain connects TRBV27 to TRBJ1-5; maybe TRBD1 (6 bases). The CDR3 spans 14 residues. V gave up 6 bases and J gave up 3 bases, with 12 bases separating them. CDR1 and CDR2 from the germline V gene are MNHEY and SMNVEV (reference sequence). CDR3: CASSPDRINQPQHF. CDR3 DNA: TGTGCCAGCAGCCCGGACAGAATCAATCAGCCCCAGCATTTT.

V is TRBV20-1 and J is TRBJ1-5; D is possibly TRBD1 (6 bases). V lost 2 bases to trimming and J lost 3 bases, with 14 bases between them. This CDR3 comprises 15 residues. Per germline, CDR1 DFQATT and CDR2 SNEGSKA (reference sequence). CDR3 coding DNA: TGCAGTGCTAGATGGAGGGGGGGGAACAATCAGCCCCAGCATTTT. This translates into CSARWRGGNNQPQHF.

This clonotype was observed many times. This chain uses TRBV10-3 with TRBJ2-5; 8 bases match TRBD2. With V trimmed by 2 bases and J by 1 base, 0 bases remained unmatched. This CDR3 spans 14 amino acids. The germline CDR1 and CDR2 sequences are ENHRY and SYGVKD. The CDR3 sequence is CAISEGTSQETQYF. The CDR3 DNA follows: TGTGCCATCAGTGAGGGGACTAGCCAAGAGACCCAGTACTTC.

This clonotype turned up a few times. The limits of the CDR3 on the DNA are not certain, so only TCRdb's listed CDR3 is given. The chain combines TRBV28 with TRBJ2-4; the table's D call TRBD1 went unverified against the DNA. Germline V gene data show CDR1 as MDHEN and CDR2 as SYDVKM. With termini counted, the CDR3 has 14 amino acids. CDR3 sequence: CASSFLAGYYEQYF.

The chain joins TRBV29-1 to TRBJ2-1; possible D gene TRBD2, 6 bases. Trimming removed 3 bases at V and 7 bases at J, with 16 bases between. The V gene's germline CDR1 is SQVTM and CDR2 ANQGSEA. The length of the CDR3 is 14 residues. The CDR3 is CSVDGAGSWNEQFF. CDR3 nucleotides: TGCAGCGTTGATGGCGCCGGGAGCTGGAATGAGCAGTTCTTC.

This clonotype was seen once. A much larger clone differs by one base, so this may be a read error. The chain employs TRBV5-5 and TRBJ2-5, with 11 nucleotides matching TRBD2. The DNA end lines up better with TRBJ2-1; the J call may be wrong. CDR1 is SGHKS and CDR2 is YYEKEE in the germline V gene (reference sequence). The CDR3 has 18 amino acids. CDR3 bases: TGTGCCAGCAGGGCGGGGTTAGGACTAGCGGGCTCTCAAGAGACCCAGTTCTTC. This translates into CASRAGLGLAGSQETQFF.

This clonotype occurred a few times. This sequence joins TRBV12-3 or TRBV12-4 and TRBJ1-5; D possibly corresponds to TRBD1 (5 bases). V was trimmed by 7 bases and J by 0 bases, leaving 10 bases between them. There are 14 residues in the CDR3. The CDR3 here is CASILDTSNQPQHF. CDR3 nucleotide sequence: TGTGCCAGCATCCTGGACACTAGCAATCAGCCCCAGCATTTT.

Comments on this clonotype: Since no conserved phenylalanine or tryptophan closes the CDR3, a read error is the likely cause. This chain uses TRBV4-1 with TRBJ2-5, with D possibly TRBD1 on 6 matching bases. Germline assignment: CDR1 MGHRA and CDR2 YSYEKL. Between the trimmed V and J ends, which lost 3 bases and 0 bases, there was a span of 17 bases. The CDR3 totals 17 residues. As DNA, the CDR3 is TGCGCCAGCAGCCAGGACTCACCTCAGGGGAACCAAGAGACCCAGTACATC. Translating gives CASSQDSPQGNQETQYI.